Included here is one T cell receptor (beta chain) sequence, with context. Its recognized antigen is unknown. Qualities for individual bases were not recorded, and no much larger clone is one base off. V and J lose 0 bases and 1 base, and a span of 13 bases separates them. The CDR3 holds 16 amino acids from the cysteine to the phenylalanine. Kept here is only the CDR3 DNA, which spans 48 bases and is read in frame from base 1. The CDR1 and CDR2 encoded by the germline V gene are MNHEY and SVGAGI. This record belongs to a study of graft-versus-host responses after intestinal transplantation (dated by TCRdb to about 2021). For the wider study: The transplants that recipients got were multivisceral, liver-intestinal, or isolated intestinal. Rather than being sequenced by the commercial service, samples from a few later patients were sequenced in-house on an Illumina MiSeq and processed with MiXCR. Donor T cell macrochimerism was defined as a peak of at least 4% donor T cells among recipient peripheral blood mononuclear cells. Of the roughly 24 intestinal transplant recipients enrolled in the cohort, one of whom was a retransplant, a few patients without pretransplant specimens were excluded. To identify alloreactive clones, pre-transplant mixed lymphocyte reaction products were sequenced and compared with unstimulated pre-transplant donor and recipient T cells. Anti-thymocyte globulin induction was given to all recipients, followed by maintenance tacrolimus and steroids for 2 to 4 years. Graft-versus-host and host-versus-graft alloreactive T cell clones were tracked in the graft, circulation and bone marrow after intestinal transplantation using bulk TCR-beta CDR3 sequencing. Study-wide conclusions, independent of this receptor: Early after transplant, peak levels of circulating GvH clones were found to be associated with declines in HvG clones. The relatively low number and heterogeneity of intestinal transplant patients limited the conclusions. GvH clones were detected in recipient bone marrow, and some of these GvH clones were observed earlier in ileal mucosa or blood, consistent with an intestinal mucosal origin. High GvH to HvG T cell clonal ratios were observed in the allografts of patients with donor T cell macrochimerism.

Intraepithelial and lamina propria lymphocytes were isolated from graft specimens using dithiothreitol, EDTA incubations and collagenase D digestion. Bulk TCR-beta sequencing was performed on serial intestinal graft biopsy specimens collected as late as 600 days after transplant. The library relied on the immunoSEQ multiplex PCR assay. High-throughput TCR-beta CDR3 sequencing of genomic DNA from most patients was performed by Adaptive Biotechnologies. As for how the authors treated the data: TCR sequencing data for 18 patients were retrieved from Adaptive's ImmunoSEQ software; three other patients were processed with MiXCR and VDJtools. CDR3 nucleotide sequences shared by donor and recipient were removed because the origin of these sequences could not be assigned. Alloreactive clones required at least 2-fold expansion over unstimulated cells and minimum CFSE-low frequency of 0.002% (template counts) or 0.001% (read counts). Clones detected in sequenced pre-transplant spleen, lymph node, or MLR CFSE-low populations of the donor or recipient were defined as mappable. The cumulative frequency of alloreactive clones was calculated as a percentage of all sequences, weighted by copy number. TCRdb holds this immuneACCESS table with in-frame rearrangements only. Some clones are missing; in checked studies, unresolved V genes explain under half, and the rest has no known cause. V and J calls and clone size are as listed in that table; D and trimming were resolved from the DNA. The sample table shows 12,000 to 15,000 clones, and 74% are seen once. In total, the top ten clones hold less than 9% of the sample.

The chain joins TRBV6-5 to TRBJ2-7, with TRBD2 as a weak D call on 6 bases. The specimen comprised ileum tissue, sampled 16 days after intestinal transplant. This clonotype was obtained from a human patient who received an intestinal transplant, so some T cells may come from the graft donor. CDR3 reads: CASSYSRRVGSYEQYF. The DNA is TGTGCCAGCAGTTACTCGAGGAGGGTGGGGTCCTACGAGCAGTACTTC.